The present entry profiles one T cell receptor beta chain with its context. Its specificity is not known. V lost 5 bases, J lost 7 bases, and 14 bases stayed unmatched. Looked up from germline, CDR1 is SNHLY and CDR2 is FYNNEI. The CDR3 consists of 17 residues. This entry comes from a study of cytomegalovirus exposure and HLA in healthy donors. Overall study results and limits: Sequencing likely generated an artifact that appeared as a cluster of highly shared sequence variants.

Primers included in the PCR were 60 Vbeta and 13 Jbeta primers. Libraries were prepared by immunoSEQ multiplex PCR; TCRdb keeps only in-frame clonotypes and omits some of them. This sample has tens of thousands of clones, with roughly 79% found just once. J is TRBJ2-7 and V is TRBV2, with 13 bases identical to TRBD2. Source material: PBMCs. The clonotype was recovered from a man between 25 and 39 years old in good health and CMV-seronegative. DNA of the CDR3: TGTGCCAGCAGTCATCCCGGACTAGCGGGAGTTCTCGCGGAGCAGTACGTC. Its translation is CASSHPGLAGVLAEQYV.